In its sample, the clone carrying this TCR beta chain was seen a few times. Its cognate antigen is unknown. The TCR beta library used iRepertoire HTBI primers with Arm-PCR amplification of CDR3. Per the study methods: Identification yielded approximately 66 TRBV and 13 to 15 TRBJ segments across samples. A single record per CDR3 protein comes from TCRdb applying MiXCR to the multiplex PCR reads. TCRdb's processing, not the authors' own work, is the source of the V and J calls. The sample consists of 400,000 or so distinct CDR3 sequences, less than 25% of them appearing once. Time point denoted: persistent/refractory GD, antithyroid drugs over 5 years with positive TRAb. From PBMCs, RNA was extracted and then used to make the TCR library. This specimen belongs to a study of regulatory T cells in long-lasting Graves disease. Study background: Persistent Graves' disease denoted over 5 years of antithyroid drugs plus positive TSH receptor antibodies. The study's findings and limits: Persistent disease preferred TRBV28, TRBJ1-2 and TRBJ2-5; new disease, TRBV20-1 and TRBJ2-1.

Germline CDR1 reads LGHDT; CDR2 reads YNNKEL (reference sequence). This CDR3 region has 14 residues. The ends lost 3 bases at V and 6 bases at J; junction bases unmatched: 5. The chain recombines TRBV3-1 with TRBJ2-5, with TRBD1 matching over 9 bases. The receptor was isolated from a female donor with Graves disease. The specimen was peripheral blood mononuclear cells (PBMCs), collected when the disease was refractory, from a patient treated with antithyroid drugs. CDR3 sequence (DNA): TGTGCCAGCAGCCATGCCGGGACAGGGAAGACCCAGTACTTC. The encoded protein is CASSHAGTGKTQYF.